This TCR beta chain is drawn from a study of T cells in tuberculosis. TCRdb's table, derived via immunoSEQ multiplex PCR, lists solely in-frame clones and lacks some. The table records tens of thousands of clones, approximately 95% of them present only once. This clone was detected only once. The germline CDR1 and CDR2 sequences are MNHNS and SASEGT. The germline V and J ends were trimmed by 1 base and 4 bases, with 4 bases remaining between them. This CDR3 has 12 amino acids. Stated time point: new active TB diagnosis, blood taken before or within 7 days of starting treatment. Tuberculosis was confirmed by positive sputum smear and/or M. tuberculosis culture.

The receptor was isolated from an adult with tuberculosis. Specimen: PBMCs, collected at tuberculosis diagnosis. The chain is built from TRBV6-1 and TRBJ1-2; D unresolved. The CDR3 DNA is TGTGCCAGCAGTGAAGAGCTCTATGGCTACACCTTC. The encoded protein is CASSEELYGYTF.